This TCR beta chain appears in the sequencing data of a study of blood T cell repertoires in COVID-19. Sequencing was performed with immunoSEQ multiplex PCR; in TCRdb, only in-frame clones are kept and a portion is missing. This table has roughly 290,000 clones, 70% to 90% appearing once. The CDR3 is 13 residues long. Trimming took off 5 bases at V and 0 bases at J, with 8 bases between the two ends. Germline lookup yields CDR1 MNHEY and CDR2 SMNVEV (reference sequence). This receptor was identified in a woman under 40 who had recovered from COVID-19. The sample comprised PBMCs or T cells enriched from blood (not recorded which). The chain couples TRBV27 to TRBJ2-7; no firm D call. CDR3 nucleotides: TGTGCCAGCAGTAAACAAATCTCCTACGAGCAGTACTTC. Translated, it gives CASSKQISYEQYF.